The 7 T cell receptor beta chains presented below share a single source sample, sequenced in a study of HIV-infected patients and healthy controls. The repertoire came from unfractionated whole blood and reflected all unsorted peripheral T cells. Alpha and beta constant-region primers primed reverse transcription of around 0.5 ug RNA. Alpha and beta chain libraries were made separately by chain-specific third strand synthesis with multiplexing indices. TCRdb recomputed calls from the 5' RACE reads with MiXCR, one row per CDR3 protein. This sample yields approximately 17,000 distinct CDR3 sequences, of which around 9.2% are seen a single time; roughly 5% belongs to the top ten. The source material was blood. These receptors were collected from an adult in good health.

By sample fraction, this clonotype is medium-sized (0.01 to 0.1%). The V and J genes are TRBV7-9 and TRBJ2-3; D gene ambiguous. V was pared by 5 bases and J by 4 bases, with 7 bases between. Germline CDR1 is SEHNR and CDR2 is FQNEAQ (reference sequence). CDR3 size: 12 residues. The CDR3 coding sequence is TGTGCCAGCAGCCCTCGGGCAGATACGCAGTATTTT. This gives the protein CASSPRADTQYF.

The chain recombines TRBV10-3 with TRBJ2-2; D might be TRBD2 (6 bases). Germline V gene lookup returns CDR1 ENHRY and CDR2 SYGVKD. This CDR3 has 14 residues. V shed 4 bases and J shed 3 bases, with 9 bases lying between them. The CDR3 spells CAISAGSDTGELFF. The CDR3, as DNA: TGTGCCATCAGTGCCGGGAGTGACACCGGGGAGCTGTTTTTT.

This clonotype has a count of ten or more. This chain connects TRBV6-1 to TRBJ2-1; D tentatively fits TRBD1 or TRBD2 (5 bases each). V lost 3 bases to trimming and J lost 4 bases, with 13 bases between them. Germline V gives CDR1 MNHNS, CDR2 SASEGT. This CDR3 contains 15 residues. CDR3 protein: CASSEGRKIYNEQFF. The CDR3 DNA is TGTGCCAGCAGTGAGGGACGAAAAATTTACAATGAGCAGTTCTTC.

This clonotype is categorized as medium-sized (0.01 to 0.1%). The V and J genes are TRBV29-1 and TRBJ1-2, with TRBD1 as a possible D gene (5 bases). The CDR3 contains 15 residues. V lost 4 bases to trimming and J lost 5 bases, with 20 bases between them. CDR1 SQVTM and CDR2 ANQGSEA come from the germline V gene. The CDR3 DNA is TGCAGCGTTGTGGATTCAGGGAGTGGGGTTTATGGCTACACCTTC. Translation gives CSVVDSGSGVYGYTF.

This clonotype appeared many times. The rearrangement uses TRBV4-3 and TRBJ2-1; D is uncertain. This CDR3 is 14 amino acids long. The V end was cut by 1 base, the J end by 3 bases, with 7 bases between. CDR1 is LGHNA, CDR2 YSLEER, per germline. CDR3 nucleotide sequence: TGCGCCAGCAGCCAAGTGACGGGCTACAATGAGCAGTTCTTC. It encodes CASSQVTGYNEQFF.

This clonotype was recorded at least ten times. The CDR3 reads CASSLEPHNTGTGNKQPQHF. In nucleotides, the CDR3 is TGTGCCAGCAGCTTAGAGCCCCATAATACCGGGACAGGGAATAAGCAGCCCCAGCATTTT. The chain combines TRBV7-9 with TRBJ1-5; 9 bases match TRBD1. Germline V lookup: CDR1 SEHNR, CDR2 FQNEAQ (reference sequence). The CDR3 sequence is 20 residues long. The V and J ends lost 1 base and 7 bases, in that order; junction bases with no gene match: 20.

Only a few counts were recorded for this clonotype. The chain employs TRBV6-5 and TRBJ1-6, with TRBD1 as a possible D gene (5 bases). Germline CDR1 and CDR2: MNHEY and SVGAGI. V lost 2 bases to trimming and J lost 8 bases, with 10 bases between them. The CDR3 runs 14 residues. CDR3 sequence reads: CASSYAGFYSPLHF. The DNA of the CDR3 is TGTGCCAGCAGTTACGCAGGGTTCTATTCACCCCTCCACTTT.